This record looks at one T cell receptor beta chain sequence and its context. Seattle participants joined during active infection and were tracked over time. This sample was taken from a study of blood T cell repertoires in COVID-19. Study-level information: The United States, Italy and Spain were the sources of the acute and convalescent COVID-19 samples.

Per the study methods: From reference gene primer amplification, estimates of nucleated cell counts were derived. The repertoire was sequenced with immunoSEQ multiplex PCR; TCRdb's copy has only in-frame clones and lacks some. V and J calls and clone size follow that table, whereas D and trimming were derived from the DNA. The data contain about 150,000 clones, about 87% of them seen just once; the ten biggest clones take up around 2.3%. The origin of this receptor is a human donor with COVID-19, enrolled during active disease. The donor label of this sample is uncertain. The sequenced sample was peripheral blood.

The CDR3 DNA follows: TGTGCCAGCAGCGGTGGGGGCGCGGGCAATCAGCCCCAGCATTTT. Amino acids: CASSGGGAGNQPQHF. The chain couples TRBV11-2 to TRBJ1-5; perhaps TRBD1 as D (6 bases). V was shortened by 5 bases and J by 2 bases, with 13 bases between the two germline ends. This CDR3 spans 15 amino acids. Germline values: CDR1 SGHAT, CDR2 FQNNGV.